The clone carrying this TCR beta chain was seen repeatedly, ten times or more. This sample was taken from a study of CD8 T cells in ankylosing spondylitis. Germline CDR1 SGHRS, CDR2 YFSETQ. This CDR3 is built from 16 residues. V was trimmed by 4 bases and J by 0 bases, leaving 14 bases between them. One entry per CDR3 protein, called by TCRdb with MiXCR from the 5' RACE reads. This table has about 130,000 distinct CDR3 sequences, around 9.7% appearing once. Sequenced material: blood, either unsorted or a sorted T cell fraction (not recorded which). This chain joins TRBV5-1 and TRBJ2-1; possibly TRBD1 for D (5 bases). This clonotype was sampled from a male donor with ankylosing spondylitis or in good health (not recorded which). DNA of the CDR3: TGCGCCAGCAGCGGTACAGGTGACCTCTCCTACAATGAGCAGTTCTTC. It is translated as CASSGTGDLSYNEQFF.